One sample yielded the 5 T cell receptor beta chains listed below, sequenced in a study of blood T cells in healthy people across ages. The use of a sample-barcoded 5' primer and a J-beta primer mix characterized a second PCR of roughly 7 to 11 cycles. From the 5' RACE reads, TCRdb called clonotypes with MiXCR, one entry per CDR3 protein. The data hold 750,000 to 950,000 distinct CDR3 sequences, with around 24% observed a single time. The sample also formed part of further work on T cells of mothers and their children.

Specimen: blood. The origin of the receptors is a boy aged 5-17 years in good health.

V is TRBV29-1 and J is TRBJ1-4, with D possibly TRBD1 on 6 matching bases. The length of the CDR3 is 13 residues. Between the trimmed V and J ends, which lost 6 bases and 6 bases, there was a span of 14 bases. The germline CDR1 and CDR2 sequences are SQVTM and ANQGSEA. CDR3 region: CSVTGYGDEKLFF. For the CDR3, the DNA is TGCAGCGTCACAGGGTACGGGGATGAAAAACTGTTTTTT.

V gene TRBV12-3 or TRBV12-4 combines with J gene TRBJ1-2; D unclear. The ends were cut back, 6 bases at V and 8 bases at J, with 16 bases in the middle. CDR3 size: 13 residues. CDR3 sequence: CASRTEYTGGYTF. The CDR3 nucleotides are TGTGCCAGCAGGACGGAATATACTGGGGGCTACACCTTC.

This clonotype was observed a handful of times. The chain combines TRBV3-1 with TRBJ1-5, with D perhaps TRBD1 (5 bases). Between the trimmed V and J ends, which lost 3 bases and 6 bases, there was a span of 21 bases. Looked up from germline, CDR1 is LGHDT and CDR2 is YNNKEL (reference sequence). This CDR3 region has 17 residues. CDR3 sequence (DNA): TGTGCCAGCAGCCAGGGGCTTTCGGAGGGGTTGGGTCAGCCCCAGCATTTT. Translating it yields CASSQGLSEGLGQPQHF.

The chain is built from TRBV18 and TRBJ1-1, with D possibly TRBD1 on 6 matching bases. Trimming shortened V by 9 bases and J by 5 bases, and 22 bases separated the two germline ends. The V gene's germline CDR1 is KGHSH and CDR2 LQKENI. The CDR3 has 15 amino acids. CDR3 sequence (DNA): TGTGCCAGTCGTCGAATTGGTGGGGGGCGGACTGAAGCTTTCTTT. Encoded protein: CASRRIGGGRTEAFF. Full variable domain (outside the CDR3, taken from reference TRBV18 and TRBJ1-1): NAGVMQNPRHLVRRRGQEARLRCSPMKGHSHVYWYRQLPEEGLKFMVYLQKENIIDESGMPKERFSAEFPKEGPSILRIQQVVRGDSAAYFCASRRIGGGRTEAFFGQGTRLTVV.

Worth noting for this clonotype: One end of the junction does not line up with germline, which may come from a read error. The rearrangement links TRBV28 to TRBJ2-1; D tentatively fits TRBD1 or TRBD2 (6 bases each). This CDR3 is built from 22 residues. Germline values: CDR1 MDHEN, CDR2 SYDVKM. Here the CDR3 reads CASSFSGGPSVRASSSYNEQLF. CDR3 sequence (DNA): TGTGCCAGCAGTTTTTCTGGGGGGCCCTCGGTTAGGGCATCTAGCTCCTACAATGAGCAGCTCTTC.